Listed here are 8 T cell receptor beta chains from one sample, sequenced in a study of T cell responses to AZD1222 COVID-19 vaccine. Profiled with immunoSEQ multiplex PCR; TCRdb holds only in-frame clones, not every one. The data show about 140,000 clones, about 91% seen once. The starting material was peripheral blood, obtained on day 0 of AZD1222 vaccination. The receptors here all came from an adult in good health.

The chain uses TRBV2 and TRBJ2-5; 8 positions match TRBD1. V was clipped by 11 bases and J by 5 bases; unmatched bases: 4. CDR1 and CDR2 from the germline V gene are SNHLY and FYNNEI. The length of the CDR3 is 11 residues. The CDR3 is CAGQGLETQYF. The DNA of the CDR3 is TGTGCCGGACAGGGTTTGGAGACCCAGTACTTC.

The gene calls are TRBV12-3 or TRBV12-4 and TRBJ2-7; a possible D gene is TRBD2 (5 bases). The CDR3 length is 11 residues. Trimming shortened V by 8 bases and J by 3 bases, and 8 bases separated the two germline ends. The CDR3 DNA is TGTGCCAGCGGGAGTTACTACGAGCAGTACTTC. As protein: CASGSYYEQYF.

The rearrangement joins TRBV4-3 to TRBJ1-3; no clear D. The CDR3 is made up of 14 amino acids. Germline CDR1 reads LGHNA; CDR2 reads YSLEER. V gave up 4 bases and J gave up 7 bases, with 14 bases separating them. In DNA, the CDR3 is TGCGCCAGCAGCCCACCCGGGCTGAGGAACACCATATATTTT. This codes for CASSPPGLRNTIYF.

The V gene is TRBV28, the J gene TRBJ1-1, with D unclear. V dropped 7 bases and J dropped 1 base, with 4 bases sitting between them. Per the germline V gene, CDR1 is MDHEN and CDR2 is SYDVKM. This CDR3 contains 11 residues. The CDR3 nucleotides are TGTGCCAGCATTCGGAACACTGAAGCTTTCTTT. Translating it yields CASIRNTEAFF. The entire variable domain, with the rest obtained from reference TRBV28 and TRBJ1-1, is as follows: DVKVTQSSRYLVKRTGEKVFLECVQDMDHENMFWYRQDPGLGLRLIYFSYDVKMKEKGDIPEGYSVSREKKERFSLILESASTNQTSMYLCASIRNTEAFFGQGTRLTVV.

This rearrangement joins TRBV11-1 to TRBJ2-1; no reliable D call. The V gene lost 1 base and the J gene lost 16 bases, with 17 bases spanning the gap. CDR3 length: 13 residues. The germline V gene encodes CDR1 SGHAT and CDR2 FQDESV (reference sequence). The CDR3 DNA reads as TGTGCCAGCAGCTTAGAACTGACTGGCCCAAAATTCTTC. Its translation is CASSLELTGPKFF.

The CDR3 nucleotides read TGTGCCAGCAGTTTACGGGGGGCAGGGTGGGAGCAGTACTTC. This encodes CASSLRGAGWEQYF. The chain uses TRBV28 and TRBJ2-7; possibly TRBD2 for D (7 bases). The germline V gene has CDR1 MDHEN and CDR2 SYDVKM. V lost 2 bases to trimming and J lost 7 bases, with 15 bases between them. CDR3 length: 14 amino acids. The full variable domain, with the rest looked up from reference TRBV28 and TRBJ2-7, is DVKVTQSSRYLVKRTGEKVFLECVQDMDHENMFWYRQDPGLGLRLIYFSYDVKMKEKGDIPEGYSVSREKKERFSLILESASTNQTSMYLCASSLRGAGWEQYFGPGTRLTVT.

The rearrangement joins TRBV15 to TRBJ2-7; 7 bases map to TRBD1. Germline V gene data show CDR1 as LNHNV and CDR2 as YYDKDF (reference sequence). The V and J ends lost 8 bases and 0 bases, in that order; junction bases with no gene match: 10. The CDR3 consists of 15 residues. The CDR3 protein is CATSRGSTGSYEQYF. CDR3 bases: TGTGCCACCTCCAGGGGGTCGACGGGCTCCTACGAGCAGTACTTC.

The chain has TRBV5-5 and TRBJ2-7, with D unresolved. V was pared by 4 bases and J by 0 bases, with 17 bases between. Germline V CDR1 and CDR2: SGHKS, YYEKEE (reference sequence). The CDR3 covers 16 residues. CDR3 sequence (DNA): TGTGCCAGCAGCCCCAGGATGGGGATCCTCTCCTACGAGCAGTACTTC. This sequence encodes CASSPRMGILSYEQYF.